The source of this TCR beta chain is a study of T cell responses to AZD1222 COVID-19 vaccine. General study results and limits: Sampling captured repertoires only after the peak T cell response. Nearly half of unique spike-specific TCRs reportedly avoided B.1.351 and B.1.1.7 mutated regions.

Repertoires were generated with immunoSEQ multiplex PCR, while TCRdb's copy carries only in-frame clones and drops some. Among fewer than 200,000 clones, approximately 87% were seen once, and the ten largest hold 4.3%. Turning to this clone: The target antigen is unknown.

The germline V gene has CDR1 SEHNR and CDR2 FQNEAQ (reference sequence). CDR3 length: 15 residues. V lost 2 bases, J lost 5 bases, and 14 bases lay in between. This receptor was identified in an adult who received the AZD1222 COVID-19 vaccine. The chain couples TRBV7-9 to TRBJ2-3; D unresolved. Sample: peripheral blood, taken 28 days after the second AZD1222 dose. The CDR3 loop reads CASSLWSGLGDTQYF. CDR3 nucleotide sequence: TGTGCCAGCAGCTTATGGTCCGGGTTGGGAGATACGCAGTATTTT.